This T cell receptor (beta chain) is drawn from a study of shared clonotypes between healthy human individuals. The CDR3 has 15 residues. Trimming removed 5 bases at V and 5 bases at J, with 15 bases between. Germline V gene lookup returns CDR1 KGHSH and CDR2 LQKENI. Sequencing used immunoSEQ multiplex PCR; TCRdb keeps in-frame clones, though not all of them. This table has just over 2,000,000 clones, 85% to 95% appearing once. Study conclusions and caveats: Sampling covered nothing but blood. Tissue TCR repertoires likely differ from those found in blood.

As to this clone: The antigen remains undetermined.

The source of this sequence is a young man in good health. The chain joins TRBV18 to TRBJ1-4; D unresolved. Sample: naive CD4+ T cells sorted from blood. The subset is: CD45RA+ positively selected. The CDR3: CASSGDRLGNEKLFF. CDR3 nucleotide sequence: TGTGCCAGCTCAGGGGATCGACTGGGAAATGAAAAACTGTTTTTT.